The 25 T cell receptor beta chains below all came from one sample that was sequenced in a study of Tregs in tolerant kidney transplant recipients. The assay was immunoSEQ multiplex PCR, and TCRdb's table has in-frame clones only and misses some. The profile shows 35,000 to 50,000 clones, just under 97% of them singletons. No antigen has been identified for these receptors. The sequenced sample consisted of Tregs from blood cultured with allogeneic cells. These receptors were obtained from a human donor in good health.

This clone has just one count. J is TRBJ2-3 and V is TRBV11-2; 10 positions match TRBD1. The CDR3 totals 17 residues. The germline CDR1 and CDR2 sequences are SGHAT and FQNNGV. V shed 3 bases, J shed 4 bases, and the junction held 10 bases outside the gene matches. This CDR3 is CASSLGISTGGSDTQYF. The CDR3 DNA reads as TGTGCCAGCAGCTTGGGCATTTCGACAGGGGGCTCAGATACGCAGTATTTT.

The chain employs TRBV7-9 and TRBJ1-1; D unresolved. The V gene's germline CDR1 is SEHNR and CDR2 FQNEAQ (reference sequence). CDR3 length equals 16 residues. Trimming shortened V by 5 bases and J by 3 bases, and 19 bases separated the two germline ends. CDR3 nucleotide sequence: TGTGCCAGCAGCCCCCCTCCCCGGGGTGGGTACACTGAAGCTTTCTTT. Its protein product is CASSPPPRGGYTEAFF.

The J gene is TRBJ1-1, the V gene TRBV5-1; 7 bases map to TRBD1. Unmatched junction bases numbered 14, after V lost 7 bases and J lost 5 bases. This CDR3 has 15 amino acids. Germline values: CDR1 SGHRS, CDR2 YFSETQ. The CDR3 DNA is TGCGCCAGCCGACTTATGCCAGGGGGAAATACTGAAGCTTTCTTT. It translates to CASRLMPGGNTEAFF.

This clone is a singleton in its sample. The chain recombines TRBV18 with TRBJ1-4, with D perhaps matching TRBD1 (6 bases). The germline V and J ends were trimmed by 3 bases and 8 bases, with 19 bases remaining between them. The CDR3 covers 16 residues. The germline V gene has CDR1 KGHSH and CDR2 LQKENI. CDR3 region: CASSPRRADQGEKLFF. DNA for the CDR3: TGTGCCAGCTCACCCCGTAGGGCAGACCAGGGGGAAAAACTGTTTTTT.

The chain combines TRBV7-9 with TRBJ1-1; D call uncertain. This CDR3 spans 12 amino acids. With 6 bases removed from V and 10 bases from J, the gap between germline ends came to 15 bases. Germline assignment: CDR1 SEHNR and CDR2 FQNEAQ (reference sequence). The CDR3 region has the DNA TGTGCCAGCAGAGGAGACGGGATGGGAGCTTTCTTT. Its protein product is CASRGDGMGAFF. The variable domain in full, with the rest retrieved from reference TRBV7-9 and TRBJ1-1, is DTGVSQNPRHKITKRGQNVTFRCDPISEHNRLYWYRQTLGQGPEFLTYFQNEAQLEKSRLLSDRFSAERPKGSFSTLEIQRTEQGDSAMYLCASRGDGMGAFFGQGTRLTVV.

The DNA of the CDR3 is TGCGCCAGCAGCTCCCAAGGGGAGACCCAGTACTTC. Its translation: CASSSQGETQYF. The chain has TRBV5-1 and TRBJ2-5, with no clear D. Germline V CDR1 and CDR2: SGHRS, YFSETQ. V was shortened by 3 bases and J by 5 bases, with 8 bases between the two germline ends. This CDR3 spans 12 amino acids.

This clone was seen a handful of times. The CDR3 sequence is CASSLLSGTYYEQYF. The DNA for the CDR3 is TGTGCCAGCAGCCTTCTCTCTGGGACCTATTACGAGCAGTACTTC. The rearrangement joins TRBV7-2 to TRBJ2-7; D tentatively reads TRBD1 or TRBD2 (5 bases each). The germline V gene has CDR1 SGHTA and CDR2 FQGNSA. V lost 5 bases, J lost 4 bases, and 18 bases lay in between. The CDR3 is 15 amino acids.

The chain links TRBV2 to TRBJ1-1; the match to TRBD1 covers 8 bases. This CDR3 has 17 amino acids. Germline CDR1 reads SNHLY; CDR2 reads FYNNEI. Losses at the gene ends were 2 bases for V and 1 base for J; bases not matched to a gene: 9. The CDR3 here is CASSEIRPGTGNTEAFF. The CDR3 DNA reads as TGTGCCAGCAGTGAAATCCGTCCCGGGACAGGGAACACTGAAGCTTTCTTT.

The CDR3 DNA follows: TGTGCCAGCAGTGAATTGGGGGCATACACCGGGGAGCTGTTTTTT. Protein sequence: CASSELGAYTGELFF. The chain carries TRBV25-1 and TRBJ2-2, with D possibly TRBD1 on 6 matching bases. Trimming cost V 1 base and J 3 bases, with 9 bases left between them. This CDR3 has 15 amino acids. The germline gives CDR1 MGHDK, CDR2 SYGVNS.

This clone has just one count. The chain uses TRBV14 and TRBJ2-1, with 11 bases identical to TRBD2. This CDR3 is 17 amino acids long. After removal of 4 bases from V and 8 bases from J, the junction contained 13 bases not matched to a gene. Germline V gene data show CDR1 as SGHDN and CDR2 as FVKESK. The chain's CDR3 is CASSPGTSGHPRDEQFF. The CDR3 DNA follows: TGTGCCAGCAGCCCCGGGACTAGCGGACATCCCAGGGATGAGCAGTTCTTC.

This clone has a single count. This rearrangement joins TRBV5-4 to TRBJ2-3, with a possible D match to TRBD2 (7 bases). Trimming shortened V by 4 bases and J by 0 bases, and 12 bases separated the two germline ends. In germline, CDR1 is SGHNT, CDR2 YYREEE (reference sequence). This CDR3 comprises 15 residues. The CDR3 nucleotides read TGTGCCAGCAGCCCGGGGGGCCCTAGCACAGATACGCAGTATTTT. This codes for CASSPGGPSTDTQYF.

This sequence joins TRBV11-1 and TRBJ2-3; TRBD2 matches 11 bases. Germline lookup yields CDR1 SGHAT and CDR2 FQDESV (reference sequence). Unmatched junction bases numbered 9, after V lost 2 bases and J lost 2 bases. The CDR3 runs to 18 residues. In nucleotides, the CDR3 is TGTGCCAGCAGCTTATTACTAGCGGGGGAGCCCCCCACAGATACGCAGTATTTT. It codes for CASSLLLAGEPPTDTQYF.

The CDR3 DNA reads as TGTGCCAGCTCACCCAACTACGAGGGCGAGCAGTACTTC. Translated: CASSPNYEGEQYF. This chain links TRBV18 with TRBJ2-5; a weak D match, TRBD2 (5 bases). With the DNA end fitting TRBJ2-7 better, the J assignment may be wrong. This CDR3 is 13 amino acids long. Looked up from germline, CDR1 is KGHSH and CDR2 is LQKENI.

The chain is built from TRBV7-8 and TRBJ1-1, with D possibly being TRBD1 (5 bases). Trimming stripped 0 bases from V and 5 bases from J, with 16 bases between. The CDR3 length is 16 residues. Germline V lookup: CDR1 SGHVS, CDR2 FQNEAQ. The CDR3 loop is CASSLAGQGLETEAFF. CDR3 nucleotides: TGTGCCAGCAGCTTAGCGGGGCAGGGATTAGAAACTGAAGCTTTCTTT.

The CDR3 DNA sequence: TGTGCCAGTAGTTCCACGACAGGGGGCCCTCAGCAGTTCTTC. Its protein is CASSSTTGGPQQFF. The chain joins TRBV19 to TRBJ2-1; TRBD1 matches 10 bases. This CDR3 has 14 residues. The V gene end was trimmed by 5 bases and the J gene end by 11 bases; junction bases not matched to a gene: 9. Germline V gene data show CDR1 as LNHDA and CDR2 as SQIVND (reference sequence).

The chain has TRBV6-5 and TRBJ2-5; D call uncertain. With 4 bases removed from V and 13 bases from J, the gap between germline ends came to 13 bases. The germline V gene encodes CDR1 MNHEY and CDR2 SVGAGI. The CDR3 totals 11 residues. The CDR3 nucleotides read TGTGCCAGCAGTTCCCCGTCAGACGTGTACTTC. Translation gives CASSSPSDVYF.

The rearrangement links TRBV5-1 to TRBJ2-7; 14 bases map to TRBD2. V trimming: 4 bases; J trimming: 4 bases; junction bases outside the gene matches: 10. Germline V CDR1 and CDR2: SGHRS, YFSETQ. The CDR3 covers 17 residues. The chain's CDR3 is CASSPTSGRAGKYEQYF. The DNA for the CDR3 is TGCGCCAGCAGCCCGACTAGCGGGAGGGCCGGAAAGTACGAGCAGTACTTC.

The chain employs TRBV9 and TRBJ2-2; 9 bases match TRBD1. Germline V gene lookup returns CDR1 SGDLS and CDR2 YYNGEE. The CDR3 is 15 amino acids. The ends lost 5 bases at V and 4 bases at J; junction bases unmatched: 6. CDR3 region: CASRKQGAGTGELFF. CDR3 in DNA: TGTGCCAGCAGAAAACAGGGGGCGGGCACCGGGGAGCTGTTTTTT.

The chain employs TRBV30 and TRBJ1-1, with no clear D. This CDR3 region has 13 residues. Trimming stripped 0 bases from V and 0 bases from J, with 5 bases between. Per the germline V gene, CDR1 is GTSNPN and CDR2 is SVGIG (reference sequence). CDR3 in amino acids: CAWSVNMNTEAFF. In nucleotides, the CDR3 is TGTGCCTGGAGTGTAAATATGAACACTGAAGCTTTCTTT.

The chain recombines TRBV2 with TRBJ1-4; possible D gene TRBD1, 5 bases. The CDR3 sequence is 15 residues long. Trimming stripped 7 bases from V and 4 bases from J, with 16 bases between. Germline values: CDR1 SNHLY, CDR2 FYNNEI. CDR3 nucleotide sequence: TGTGCCAGCAAGGGGAGGGCCAATTTTAATGAAAAACTGTTTTTT. Translation gives CASKGRANFNEKLFF.

The chain uses TRBV10-3 and TRBJ2-5; weak D call: TRBD2 (5 bases). Trimming took 10 bases from V and 5 from J, leaving 23 bases between them. Germline values: CDR1 ENHRY, CDR2 SYGVKD. This CDR3 region has 15 residues. CDR3 in amino acids: CATSPKASPGETQYF. As DNA, the CDR3 is TGTGCCACCTCCCCCAAAGCTTCACCGGGGGAGACCCAGTACTTC.

This chain links TRBV19 with TRBJ2-2, with D unresolved. V dropped 3 bases and J dropped 6 bases, with 8 bases sitting between them. Germline V lookup: CDR1 LNHDA, CDR2 SQIVND (reference sequence). The CDR3 runs 13 residues. The CDR3 nucleotides read TGTGCCAGTAGTATCTGGAGTCCCGGGGAGCTGTTTTTT. Residues: CASSIWSPGELFF.

The chain uses TRBV2 and TRBJ2-2; D is possibly TRBD1 (5 bases). Trimming shortened V by 6 bases and J by 5 bases, and 13 bases separated the two germline ends. CDR1 and CDR2 from the germline V gene are SNHLY and FYNNEI. The CDR3 sequence is 14 residues long. The CDR3 loop is CASRDTGFTGELFF. The CDR3 DNA follows: TGTGCCAGCAGAGATACAGGATTTACCGGGGAGCTGTTTTTT. The full variable domain, completed using reference TRBV2 and TRBJ2-2, is EPEVTQTPSHQVTQMGQEVILRCVPISNHLYFYWYRQILGQKVEFLVSFYNNEISEKSEIFDDQFSVERPDGSNFTLKIRSTKLEDSAMYFCASRDTGFTGELFFGEGSRLTVL.

The V and J genes are TRBV7-9 and TRBJ2-1; D might be TRBD2 (6 bases). Trimming stripped 4 bases from V and 9 bases from J, with 13 bases between. This CDR3 is built from 13 residues. From germline, CDR1 is SEHNR and CDR2 FQNEAQ (reference sequence). CDR3 in DNA: TGTGCCAGCAGCTACACAGACGGGAGTGAGCAGTTCTTC. This sequence encodes CASSYTDGSEQFF.

The chain carries TRBV27 and TRBJ2-1; tentatively, D is TRBD2 (5 bases). The V and J ends lost 1 base and 6 bases respectively, with 10 bases between them. Per the germline V gene, CDR1 is MNHEY and CDR2 is SMNVEV (reference sequence). This CDR3 contains 14 residues. Here the CDR3 reads CASSLYGKPNEQFF. CDR3 nucleotide sequence: TGTGCCAGCAGTTTATACGGGAAACCCAATGAGCAGTTCTTC.